Reported below is one T cell receptor beta chain. Antigen unknown. The sample comes from a study of beta chain features in type 1 diabetes. Study-level results: Diminished insertions and augmented deletions at VDJ junctions characterized type 1 diabetes patients. Relative to healthy donors, patients appeared to have naive, central memory and Treg TCRB repertoires that were more similar. A moderate, significant TCRB CDR3 shortening appeared in type 1 diabetes across four CD4+ subsets.

Trimming pared 5 bases from V and 0 bases from J, leaving 8 bases between. The V gene's germline CDR1 is MNHEY and CDR2 SVGAGI. The CDR3 covers 14 residues. Isolated RNA was reverse transcribed in full, so expressed TCRB transcripts were sequenced. About 3.5 million reads, on average, came from each naive, central memory and regulatory T cell sample. Using immunoSEQ multiplex PCR, the repertoire was profiled, and TCRdb retains in-frame clones only, with some absent. The sample holds 15,000 to 17,000 clones; around 63% are singletons and the top ten take 2.5%. The J gene is TRBJ2-4, the V gene TRBV6-5; D unclear. This receptor was taken from a man in his thirties or forties with type 1 diabetes. Sequenced: Tregs from blood. The CDR3 region is CASSVTVAKNIQYF. The CDR3 DNA reads as TGTGCCAGCAGTGTAACAGTAGCCAAAAACATTCAGTACTTC.